One sample yielded the 5 T cell receptor beta chains listed below, sequenced in a study of shared clonotypes between healthy human individuals. Data came from immunoSEQ multiplex PCR; TCRdb stores just in-frame clones and leaves some out. Of 2,500,000 or so clones detected, 85% to 95% appear once; the ten largest clones hold 0.37%. Material for sequencing was naive CD4+ T cells from PBMCs. Subset noted: CD45RA+ positively selected. These receptor sequences come from a man between 18 and 29 years old in good health. Some clones in this sample may be carry-over from other donors' samples.

The chain recombines TRBV14 with TRBJ2-7, with D possibly being TRBD1 or TRBD2 (6 bases each). CDR3 length: 15 residues. Trimming left V 0 bases short and J 3 bases short, with 12 bases between. Germline V lookup: CDR1 SGHDN, CDR2 FVKESK. The CDR3 here is CASSQDHGGGYEQYF. The CDR3 DNA reads as TGTGCCAGCAGCCAAGATCACGGGGGCGGCTACGAGCAGTACTTC.

This clone showed up just once. The rearrangement links TRBV15 to TRBJ1-4; D uncertain. CDR3 size: 17 residues. Germline V gene lookup returns CDR1 LNHNV and CDR2 YYDKDF (reference sequence). Trimming shortened V by 3 bases and J by 4 bases, and 18 bases separated the two germline ends. CDR3 loop: CATSRDLLRTSNEKLFF. As DNA, the CDR3 is TGTGCCACCAGCAGGGACCTACTCAGGACCAGTAATGAAAAACTGTTTTTT.

The CDR3: CASSLGFTEGKLFF. CDR3 coding DNA: TGTGCCAGCAGTTTGGGTTTCACCGAGGGAAAACTGTTTTTT. V usage is TRBV28 and J usage is TRBJ1-4; D gene ambiguous. CDR3 size: 14 residues. Between the trimmed V and J ends, which lost 3 bases and 10 bases, there was a span of 15 bases. The germline gives CDR1 MDHEN, CDR2 SYDVKM.

The chain links TRBV29-1 to TRBJ2-1; 13 nucleotides match TRBD2. J was trimmed by 7 bases and V by 7 bases; bases with no gene match: 7. In germline, CDR1 is SQVTM, CDR2 ANQGSEA. The CDR3 consists of 14 residues. The CDR3 reads CSEWTSGSRNEQFF. The DNA of the CDR3 is TGCAGCGAATGGACTAGCGGGAGTAGGAATGAGCAGTTCTTC.

V and J are TRBV4-3 and TRBJ2-7; D uncertain. Trimming removed 4 bases at V and 3 bases at J, with 4 bases between. This CDR3 is built from 11 residues. The germline V gene encodes CDR1 LGHNA and CDR2 YSLEER. Written as DNA, the CDR3 is TGCGCCAGCAGCCGAGGCTACGAGCAGTACTTC. The encoded protein is CASSRGYEQYF.